The 4 T cell receptor beta chains below come from one sample, sequenced in a study of T cell repertoires in cytomegalovirus infection. In TCRdb, the reads were re-called with MiXCR into one record per CDR3 protein. Of 500,000 or so distinct CDR3 sequences listed, 15% to 20% are singletons. Input material: CD8+ T cells from PBMCs. The receptors here all came from a human donor in good health (CMV status not recorded). Some clones in this sample may be carry-over from other donors' samples.

This rearrangement joins TRBV7-9 to TRBJ2-3; 10 nucleotides line up with TRBD2. The ends lost 7 bases at V and 4 bases at J; junction bases unmatched: 2. Germline CDR1 and CDR2: SEHNR and FQNEAQ (reference sequence). CDR3 length: 13 amino acids. CDR3 in DNA: TGTGCCAGCAAGCGGGGGGGCGCAGATACGCAGTATTTT. It encodes CASKRGGADTQYF.

The chain employs TRBV5-4 and TRBJ1-2, with a tentative D call TRBD1 (5 bases). The CDR3 length is 13 residues. Trimming took off 0 bases at V and 6 bases at J, with 9 bases between the two ends. Germline-derived CDR1 and CDR2 are SGHNT and YYREEE (reference sequence). The CDR3 nucleotides read TGTGCCAGCAGCTTGGGGGGCTACGATGGCTACACCTTC. Its protein is CASSLGGYDGYTF.

As to this clonotype: Since a much larger clone is just one base distant, this may be a read error. The V gene is TRBV12-3 or TRBV12-4, the J gene TRBJ1-3, with 7 bases matching TRBD1. This CDR3 region has 14 residues. Trimming at V came to 10 bases and at J to 3 bases, leaving 9 bases not matched to a gene. The CDR3 coding sequence is TGTGCCAACAAACTGACAGGGAGTGGAAACACCATATATTTT. It translates to CANKLTGSGNTIYF.

This chain joins TRBV14 and TRBJ2-1; D uncertain. CDR3 length: 16 amino acids. Germline CDR1 and CDR2: SGHDN and FVKESK. V was pared by 1 base and J by 3 bases, with 13 bases between. CDR3 in amino acids: CASSQVSSAFYNEQFF. The DNA for the CDR3 is TGTGCCAGCAGCCAAGTATCATCGGCGTTCTACAATGAGCAGTTCTTC.